This T cell receptor beta chain was documented in a study of cytomegalovirus exposure and HLA in healthy donors. Study-level findings and limits: As confirmed in vitro, three CMV-associated chains were specific for CMV antigens. It was reported in a later analysis that an Asian-associated ancestry cluster showed fewer N-insertions than the approximately 690-donor mean. The availability of immune exposure information extended only to CMV serostatus.

Deletions cut 5 bases from V and 4 bases from J, with 7 bases between. This CDR3 has 12 amino acids. The germline V gene has CDR1 SGHDN and CDR2 FVKESK. The primer mix had 60 Vbeta and 13 Jbeta primers. Sequenced by immunoSEQ multiplex PCR; TCRdb stores in-frame clones only, minus some. The data hold roughly 120,000 clones, with around 68% observed a single time. As for this clone: What it recognizes is unknown.

The material sequenced was PBMCs. The clonotype was recovered from a woman in her fifties or sixties in good health and CMV-seropositive. The rearrangement uses TRBV14 and TRBJ2-3, with no clear D. The CDR3 DNA follows: TGTGCCAGCAGCTTCATTTCAGATACGCAGTATTTT. It translates to CASSFISDTQYF.